The clone carrying this T cell receptor (beta chain) has more than one count but fewer than ten. Its antigen is as yet unknown. Collection of lesional scalp punch biopsies and peripheral blood was performed in alopecia areata patients. The data belong to a study of CD8+ T cells in alopecia areata. Study overall: A 6-month off-drug phase came after tofacitinib, which had lasted 6 to 18 months. Study-wide points: Although TCR sharing was seen in mice, sharing across patients was less clear, possibly for HLA-related reasons.

As the sequencing template, cDNA was produced by extracting RNA and reverse transcribing it. Method: immunoSEQ multiplex PCR; TCRdb's copy keeps in-frame clones and lacks some. The table shows about 5,500 clones, with about 60% occurring only once. Sequencing was performed on skin, taken at week 0. This receptor was taken from a human donor with alopecia areata.

Here the CDR3 DNA reads TGTGCCAGCAGCCACAGCCGGGCCGTACTAGCCAAAAACATTCAGTACTTC. It encodes CASSHSRAVLAKNIQYF. The J gene is TRBJ2-4, the V gene TRBV5-6; D gene uncertain. V was cut by 4 bases and J by 0 bases, with 17 bases left in between. There are 17 residues in the CDR3. The V gene's germline CDR1 is SGHDT and CDR2 YYEEEE.